A single sample is the source of the 13 T cell receptor beta chains below, sequenced in a study of post-analysis software for immune sequencing data. Overall study findings and caveats: Higher frequency in patients than in controls was seen for five TRBV segments, with TRBV5-6, TRBV5-1 and TRBV20-1 among them.

The TCR beta cDNA libraries contained unique molecular identifiers. TCRdb re-called the PCR reads through MiXCR, storing one row per CDR3 protein. The data contain 700,000 to 900,000 distinct CDR3 sequences, around 46% of them singletons. Antigens of these TCRs are unknown. The sequencing input was blood. These receptors all stem from a girl between 5 and 17 years old with multiple sclerosis.

The chain carries TRBV19 and TRBJ2-7; 9 nucleotides match TRBD2. The DNA end is a closer match to TRBJ2-5, so the J assignment may be wrong. Per the germline V gene, CDR1 is LNHDA and CDR2 is SQIVND (reference sequence). The CDR3 length is 15 residues. The CDR3 loop is CASTPQAGGWETQYF. CDR3 in DNA: TGTGCCAGTACTCCCCAAGCGGGAGGTTGGGAGACCCAGTACTTC.

The rearrangement joins TRBV29-1 to TRBJ2-6; D perhaps matches TRBD2 (5 bases). V dropped 3 bases and J dropped 1 base, with 7 bases sitting between them. The germline CDR1 and CDR2 sequences are SQVTM and ANQGSEA. CDR3 length equals 14 residues. The CDR3 protein is CSVDSGSGANVLTF. CDR3 DNA sequence: TGCAGCGTTGACAGCGGTTCTGGGGCCAACGTCCTGACTTTC.

V gene TRBV24-1 combines with J gene TRBJ2-7, with D tentatively TRBD1 or TRBD2 (5 bases each). CDR3 length: 14 residues. Germline V gives CDR1 KGHDR, CDR2 SFDVKD. The V end was cut by 5 bases, the J end by 7 bases, with 17 bases between. The CDR3, as DNA: TGTGCCACCAGTGCGGGACCCCTGAAGAGGGAGCAGTACTTC. Its translation is CATSAGPLKREQYF.

This clonotype has more than one count but fewer than ten. The V gene is TRBV4-1, the J gene TRBJ2-7; D remains ambiguous. Germline V gene sequence: CDR1 MGHRA, CDR2 YSYEKL. This CDR3 is built from 16 residues. The germline V and J ends were trimmed by 1 base and 1 base, with 14 bases remaining between them. The CDR3 protein is CASSQVDDVGSYEQYF. The CDR3, as DNA: TGCGCCAGCAGCCAAGTTGATGATGTGGGATCCTACGAGCAGTACTTC.

The V and J genes are TRBV4-2 and TRBJ2-1, with D possibly matching TRBD2 (5 bases). Looked up from germline, CDR1 is LGHNA and CDR2 is YNFKEQ. The V end lost 1 base, the J end lost 6 bases, and 13 bases lay between the germline ends. The CDR3 has 15 amino acids. Here the CDR3 DNA reads TGTGCCAGCAGCCAAGTCCAGGACTTACCCAATGAGCAGTTCTTC. It encodes CASSQVQDLPNEQFF.

The gene calls are TRBV15 and TRBJ2-7; 10 bases match TRBD1. The germline V gene encodes CDR1 LNHNV and CDR2 YYDKDF (reference sequence). Germline trimming cut 8 bases from V and 0 bases from J; bases unmatched to any gene: 4. This CDR3 spans 14 amino acids. The CDR3 DNA follows: TGTGCCACCGCGTGGGACAGGGGCTCCTACGAGCAGTACTTC. Translated, it gives CATAWDRGSYEQYF.

This chain links TRBV29-1 with TRBJ2-6; a possible D gene is TRBD1 (5 bases). The CDR3 runs 15 residues. Germline V gene data show CDR1 as SQVTM and CDR2 as ANQGSEA. V was pared by 1 base and J by 0 bases, with 7 bases between. The CDR3 DNA is TGCAGCGTTGAAGGACAGATCTCTGGGGCCAACGTCCTGACTTTC. Translation gives CSVEGQISGANVLTF.

This chain joins TRBV18 and TRBJ2-3; possible D gene TRBD2, 6 bases. CDR1 is KGHSH, CDR2 LQKENI, per germline. Trimming stripped 2 bases from V and 1 base from J, with 7 bases between. The CDR3 totals 14 residues. CDR3 amino acids: CASSPWRGTDTQYF. As DNA, the CDR3 is TGTGCCAGCTCACCATGGAGGGGCACAGATACGCAGTATTTT.

The chain uses TRBV24-1 and TRBJ2-1, with 11 bases fitting TRBD2. Germline lookup yields CDR1 KGHDR and CDR2 SFDVKD. The V gene end was trimmed by 2 bases and the J gene end by 3 bases; junction bases not matched to a gene: 2. This CDR3 comprises 16 residues. This CDR3 is CATSDSGLADYNEQFF. The CDR3 DNA is TGTGCCACCAGTGATTCGGGACTAGCGGACTACAATGAGCAGTTCTTC.

This clonotype appeared a few times. V usage is TRBV28 and J usage is TRBJ2-7; 7 bases map to TRBD1. Germline CDR1 is MDHEN and CDR2 is SYDVKM. V lost 5 bases and J lost 5; bases outside the gene matches: 9. There are 14 residues in the CDR3. CDR3 DNA sequence: TGTGCCAGCAGTCTCAGGGGCCAGGGGGACGAGCAGTACTTC. It translates to CASSLRGQGDEQYF.

CDR3 sequence (DNA): TGCAGTGCTAGACTAGCGGGGCATGAAAAACTGTTTTTT. Its translation is CSARLAGHEKLFF. The chain recombines TRBV20-1 with TRBJ1-4; D is possibly TRBD1 (5 bases). V lost 2 bases and J 6 bases, leaving 10 bases between the germline ends. The germline CDR1 and CDR2 sequences are DFQATT and SNEGSKA (reference sequence). The CDR3 totals 13 residues.

J is TRBJ2-1 and V is TRBV21-1. TRBV21-1 is flagged as a pseudogene. The CDR3 contains 15 residues. CDR3 loop: CASSKGEGPYNEQFF. CDR3 coding DNA: TGTGCCAGCAGCAAAGGGGAAGGACCCTACAATGAGCAGTTCTTC.

The chain is built from TRBV12-3 or TRBV12-4 and TRBJ2-7, with D perhaps TRBD1 (5 bases). With 3 bases removed from V and 2 bases from J, the gap between germline ends came to 8 bases. The CDR3 is made up of 13 amino acids. The CDR3 DNA reads as TGTGCCAGCAGTTTGCCAGGGCCCTACGAGCAGTACTTC. This translates into CASSLPGPYEQYF.